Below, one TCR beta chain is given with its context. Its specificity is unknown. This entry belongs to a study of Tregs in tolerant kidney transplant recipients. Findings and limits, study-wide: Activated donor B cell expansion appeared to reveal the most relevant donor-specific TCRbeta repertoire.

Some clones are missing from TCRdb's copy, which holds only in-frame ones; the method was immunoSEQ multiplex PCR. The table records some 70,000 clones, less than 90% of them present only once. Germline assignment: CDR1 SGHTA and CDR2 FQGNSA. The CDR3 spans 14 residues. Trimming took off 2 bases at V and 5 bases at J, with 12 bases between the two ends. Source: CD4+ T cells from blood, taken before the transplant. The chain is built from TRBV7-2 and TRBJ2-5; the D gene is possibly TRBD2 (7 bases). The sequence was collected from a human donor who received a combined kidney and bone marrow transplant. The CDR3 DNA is TGTGCCAGCAGCTTATGGGGGCGGGGGGAGACCCAGTACTTC. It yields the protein CASSLWGRGETQYF.